Listed below are T cell receptor beta chains from one sample, sequenced in a study of T cell responses to AZD1222 COVID-19 vaccine. This table comes from immunoSEQ multiplex PCR, and its TCRdb copy is limited to in-frame clones, with some not included. The table records more than 150,000 clones, approximately 90% of them present only once. Sequenced material: peripheral blood, taken 28 days after the second AZD1222 dose. These receptors originate from an adult who received the AZD1222 COVID-19 vaccine. Each CDR3 is given with its conserved first and last residue. D genes are given only for firm matches. A clone size is listed for some rows: how often the clone was seen (once, few, many), or a class if it is expanded.

>.|TRBJ2-1|few|TRBV24-1
TGTGCCACCAGTGATCCGGGGTACTACAATGAGCAGTTCTTC
CATSDPGYYNEQFF
>TRBD2|TRBJ2-2|.|TRBV5-4
TGTGCCAGCAGCTCTGGACTAGCGGGAGTAGGAACCGGGGAGCTGTTTTTT
CASSSGLAGVGTGELFF
>.|TRBJ1-5|.|TRBV10-3
TGTGCCATCAGTGAGGGAGGGCCCCAGCATTTT
CAISEGGPQHF
>.|TRBJ1-2|.|TRBV19
TGTGCCAGTAGTATAGGTTTCAACTATGGCTACACCTTC
CASSIGFNYGYTF
>.|TRBJ2-7|.|TRBV12-3/TRBV12-4
TGTGCCAGCAGGGGTCTAGAAGGTCGCGAGCAGTACTTC
CASRGLEGREQYF
>TRBD1|TRBJ2-7|.|TRBV28
TGTGCCAGCAGGACAGGGACCTACGAGCAGTACTTC
CASRTGTYEQYF
>TRBD1|TRBJ2-7|.|TRBV19
TGTGCCAGTAGTATAGCGGACAGGGGGAGCTCCTACGAGCAGTACTTC
CASSIADRGSSYEQYF
>.|TRBJ2-3|.|TRBV9
TGTGCCAGCAGCGCCCAAGGGACATTTGCGGATACGCAGTATTTT
CASSAQGTFADTQYF
>.|TRBJ1-3|.|TRBV5-1
TGCGCCAGCAGAGAAGGGTCCGGAAACACCATATATTTT
CASREGSGNTIYF
>.|TRBJ1-1|once|TRBV18
TGTGCCAGCGTCGCCGAGGGATGGAACACTGAAGCTTTCTTT
CASVAEGWNTEAFF
>TRBD2|TRBJ2-5|.|TRBV7-2
TGTGCCAGCAGCTTACCCATAGCGGGAGGAGGGACCCAGTACTTC
CASSLPIAGGGTQYF
>.|TRBJ2-3|.|TRBV4-3
TGCGCCAGCAGCCAAGGGGGGCGCGGGGTCACAGATACGCAGTATTTT
CASSQGGRGVTDTQYF
>.|TRBJ2-3|.|TRBV18
TGTGCCAGCTCACCGAACCGACTAGAAAGCACAGATACGCAGTATTTT
CASSPNRLESTDTQYF
>.|TRBJ2-3|.|TRBV7-9
TGTGCCAGCAGCTTAGGCAAAGGCTTGATCTACACAGATACGCAGTATTTT
CASSLGKGLIYTDTQYF
>.|TRBJ1-2|.|TRBV10-3
TGTGCCGGGGGACCAACTAACTATGGCTACACCTTC
CAGGPTNYGYTF
>TRBD1|TRBJ1-5|.|TRBV7-2
TGTGCCAGCAGCATTTCGGGACAGGGGGCCCCTCAGCCCCAGCATTTT
CASSISGQGAPQPQHF
>.|TRBJ1-6|.|TRBV28
TGTGCCAGCAGTTTCTCCGGCGGGATCGGGTCACCCCTCCACTTT
CASSFSGGIGSPLHF
>.|TRBJ2-1|few|TRBV6-5
TGTGCCAGCAGTTACACTGCGGGTACGACGGGTGAGCAGTTCTTC
CASSYTAGTTGEQFF
>TRBD1|TRBJ1-4|.|TRBV5-1
TGCGCCAGCAGCTTGGGCAGGGGGCATGAAAAACTGTTTTTT
CASSLGRGHEKLFF
>.|TRBJ1-3|.|TRBV7-2
TGTGCCAGCAGCTTACCCCTTCGGGGGCGCGAATCTGGAAACACCATATATTTT
CASSLPLRGRESGNTIYF
>.|TRBJ2-6|.|TRBV7-3
TGTGCCAGCAGTTCAGGGCCCTCTGGGGCCAACGTCCTGACTTTC
CASSSGPSGANVLTF
>TRBD1|TRBJ1-1|.|TRBV19
TGTGCCAGTAGTATAGATCTAGGGACAGGTCCATCTGAAGCTTTCTTT
CASSIDLGTGPSEAFF
>.|TRBJ2-3|.|TRBV7-8
TGTGCCAGCAGCCCAACTCGGGATACGCAGTATTTT
CASSPTRDTQYF
>.|TRBJ2-7|.|TRBV2
TGTGCCAGCAGTGATGGCTCCTACGAGCAGTACTTC
CASSDGSYEQYF
>.|TRBJ2-5|.|TRBV9
TGTGCCAGCAGCGCCTCAGCGGTAGGGGGGAGAGAGACCCAGTACTTC
CASSASAVGGRETQYF
>TRBD1|TRBJ2-1|medium-sized|TRBV29-1
TGCAGCGTTTCAGGGGGCGCCATGTACAATGAGCAGTTCTTC
CSVSGGAMYNEQFF
>.|TRBJ1-5|.|TRBV2
TGTGCCAGCAGCCGACTCGATCAGCCCCAGCATTTT
CASSRLDQPQHF
>.|TRBJ1-2|.|TRBV19
TGTGCCAGTAGTTTACAGGGAGGTTCCGGCTACACCTTC
CASSLQGGSGYTF
>TRBD1|TRBJ2-7|.|TRBV27
TGTGCCAGCAGCCCAGATGGACAGGGGGCCTACGAGCAGTACTTC
CASSPDGQGAYEQYF